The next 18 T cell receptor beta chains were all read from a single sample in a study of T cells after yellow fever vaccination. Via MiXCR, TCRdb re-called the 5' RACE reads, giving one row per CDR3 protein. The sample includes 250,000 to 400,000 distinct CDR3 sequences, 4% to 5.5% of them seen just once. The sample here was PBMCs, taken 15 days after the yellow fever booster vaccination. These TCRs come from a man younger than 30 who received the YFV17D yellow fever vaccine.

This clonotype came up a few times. CDR3 DNA: TGTGCCAGCAGTTTATCGCCTAGCCAAAACGAGCAGTACGTC. As protein: CASSLSPSQNEQYV. The rearrangement joins TRBV28 to TRBJ2-7; TRBD2 is a possible D gene (5 bases). The CDR3 spans 14 residues. Germline CDR1 and CDR2: MDHEN and SYDVKM. Trimming took 1 base from V and 5 from J, leaving 12 bases between them.

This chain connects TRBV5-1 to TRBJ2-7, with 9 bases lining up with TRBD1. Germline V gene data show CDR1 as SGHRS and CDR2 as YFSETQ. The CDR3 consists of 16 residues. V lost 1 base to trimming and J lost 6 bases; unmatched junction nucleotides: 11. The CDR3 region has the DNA TGCGCCAGCAGCTTGTTCTCGGGACAGGGAGCACGCGAGCAGTACTTC. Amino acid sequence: CASSLFSGQGAREQYF.

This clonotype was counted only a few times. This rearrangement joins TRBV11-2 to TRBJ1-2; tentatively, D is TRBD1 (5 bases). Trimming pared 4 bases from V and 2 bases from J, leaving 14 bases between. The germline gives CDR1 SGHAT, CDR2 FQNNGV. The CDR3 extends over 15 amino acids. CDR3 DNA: TGTGCCAGCAGCTGGAGCAGGGACTTAAACTATGGCTACACCTTC. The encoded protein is CASSWSRDLNYGYTF.

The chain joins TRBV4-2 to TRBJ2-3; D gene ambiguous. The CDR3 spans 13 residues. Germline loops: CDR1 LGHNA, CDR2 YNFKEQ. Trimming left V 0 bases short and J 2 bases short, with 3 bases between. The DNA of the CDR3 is TGTGCCAGCAGCCAAGAACTCACAGATACGCAGTATTTT. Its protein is CASSQELTDTQYF.

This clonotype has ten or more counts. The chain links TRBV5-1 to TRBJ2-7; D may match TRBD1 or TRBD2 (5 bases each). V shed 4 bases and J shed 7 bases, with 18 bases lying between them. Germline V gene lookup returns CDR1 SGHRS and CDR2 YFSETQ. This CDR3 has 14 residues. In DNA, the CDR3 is TGCGCCAGCAGCGAGTATGGGGGTACGAGGGAGCAGTACTTC. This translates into CASSEYGGTREQYF.

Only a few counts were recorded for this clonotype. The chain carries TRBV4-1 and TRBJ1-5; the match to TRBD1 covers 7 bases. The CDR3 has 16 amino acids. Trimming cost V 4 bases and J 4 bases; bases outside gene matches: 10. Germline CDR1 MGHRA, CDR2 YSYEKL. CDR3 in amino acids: CASSRPQGQLNQPQHF. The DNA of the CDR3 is TGCGCCAGCAGCCGCCCCCAGGGACAGCTGAATCAGCCCCAGCATTTT.

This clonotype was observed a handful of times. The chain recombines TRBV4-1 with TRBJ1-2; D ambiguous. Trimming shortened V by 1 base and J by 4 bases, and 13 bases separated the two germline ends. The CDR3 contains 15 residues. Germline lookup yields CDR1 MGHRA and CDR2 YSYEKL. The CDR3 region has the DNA TGCGCCAGCAGCCAAGCCTCGGGGTTGACCTATGGCTACACCTTC. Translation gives CASSQASGLTYGYTF.

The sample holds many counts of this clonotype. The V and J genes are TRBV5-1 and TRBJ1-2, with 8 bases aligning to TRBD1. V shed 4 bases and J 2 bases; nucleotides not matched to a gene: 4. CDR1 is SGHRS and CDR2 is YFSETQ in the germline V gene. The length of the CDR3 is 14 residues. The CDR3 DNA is TGCGCCAGCAGCGAGGACAGGGTCAACTATGGCTACACCTTC. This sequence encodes CASSEDRVNYGYTF.

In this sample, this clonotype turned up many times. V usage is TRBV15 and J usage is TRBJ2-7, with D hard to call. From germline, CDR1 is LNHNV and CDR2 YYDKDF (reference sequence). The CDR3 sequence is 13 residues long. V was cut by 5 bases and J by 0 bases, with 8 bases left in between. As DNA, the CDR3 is TGTGCCACCAGCTTGTCAGTCTCCTACGAGCAGTACTTC. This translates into CATSLSVSYEQYF.

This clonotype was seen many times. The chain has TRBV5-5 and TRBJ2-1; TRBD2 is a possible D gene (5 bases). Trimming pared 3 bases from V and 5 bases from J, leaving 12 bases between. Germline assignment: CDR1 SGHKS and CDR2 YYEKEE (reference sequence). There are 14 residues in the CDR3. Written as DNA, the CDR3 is TGTGCCAGCAGCTGGGTCGGGAAAGACAATGAGCAGTTCTTC. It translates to CASSWVGKDNEQFF.

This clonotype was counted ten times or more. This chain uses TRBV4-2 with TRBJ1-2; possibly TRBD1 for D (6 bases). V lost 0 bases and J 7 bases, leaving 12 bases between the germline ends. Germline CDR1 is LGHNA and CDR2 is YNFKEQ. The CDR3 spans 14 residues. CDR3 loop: CASSQDPGASGYTF. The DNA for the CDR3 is TGTGCCAGCAGCCAAGATCCGGGGGCGAGTGGCTACACCTTC.

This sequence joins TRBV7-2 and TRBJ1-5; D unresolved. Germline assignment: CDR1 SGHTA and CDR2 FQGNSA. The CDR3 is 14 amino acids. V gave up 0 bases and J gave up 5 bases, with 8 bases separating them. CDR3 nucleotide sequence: TGTGCCAGCAGCTTAGCGCAGTCCTATCAGCCCCAGCATTTT. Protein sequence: CASSLAQSYQPQHF.

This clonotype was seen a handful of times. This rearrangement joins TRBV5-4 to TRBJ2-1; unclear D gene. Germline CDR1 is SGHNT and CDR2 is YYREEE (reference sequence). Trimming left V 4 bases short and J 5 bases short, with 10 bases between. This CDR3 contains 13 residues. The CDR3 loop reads CASSSLVDNEQFF. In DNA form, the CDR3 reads TGTGCCAGCAGCAGTCTCGTGGACAATGAGCAGTTCTTC.

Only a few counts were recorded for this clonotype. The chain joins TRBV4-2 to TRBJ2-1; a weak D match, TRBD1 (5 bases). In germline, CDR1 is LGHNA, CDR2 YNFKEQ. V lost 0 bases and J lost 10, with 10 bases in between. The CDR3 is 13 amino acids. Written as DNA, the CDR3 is TGTGCCAGCAGCCAAGACAGGGTTCGAGAGCAGTTCTTC. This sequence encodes CASSQDRVREQFF.

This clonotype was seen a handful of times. CDR3 in amino acids: CSARDFGGNSLNEQFF. The CDR3 bases are TGCAGTGCTAGAGACTTCGGGGGGAATTCCTTGAATGAGCAGTTCTTC. The chain employs TRBV20-1 and TRBJ2-1; 7 bases align to TRBD2. V was clipped by 0 bases and J by 7 bases; unmatched bases: 12. The CDR3 length is 16 residues. Germline V gives CDR1 DFQATT, CDR2 SNEGSKA (reference sequence).

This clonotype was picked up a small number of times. The CDR3 loop reads CASSSHSSQPQHF. The DNA for the CDR3 is TGTGCCAGCAGTTCTCATTCGTCCCAGCCCCAGCATTTT. The chain uses TRBV6-5 and TRBJ1-5, with D unresolved. CDR1 and CDR2 from the germline V gene are MNHEY and SVGAGI. This CDR3 comprises 13 residues. Trimming stripped 4 bases from V and 7 bases from J, with 11 bases between.

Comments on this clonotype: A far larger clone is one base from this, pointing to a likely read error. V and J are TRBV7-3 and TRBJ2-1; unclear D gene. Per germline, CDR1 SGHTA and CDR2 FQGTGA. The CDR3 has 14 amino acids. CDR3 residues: CASSSGGSFNEQFF. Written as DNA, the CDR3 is TGTGCCAGCAGCTCGGGCGGTTCCTTCAATGAGCAGTTCTTC. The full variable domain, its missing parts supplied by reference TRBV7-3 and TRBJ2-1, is GAGVSQTPSNKVTEKGKYVELRCDPISGHTALYWYRQSLGQGPEFLIYFQGTGAADDSGLPNDRFFAVRPEGSVSTLKIQRTERGDSAVYLCASSSGGSFNEQFFGPGTRLTVL.

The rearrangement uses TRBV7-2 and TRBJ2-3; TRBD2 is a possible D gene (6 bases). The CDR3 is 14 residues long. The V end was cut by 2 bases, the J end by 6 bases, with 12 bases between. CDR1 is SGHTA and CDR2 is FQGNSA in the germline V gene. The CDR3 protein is CASSLRSGGDTQYF. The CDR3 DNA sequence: TGTGCCAGCAGCTTAAGGTCAGGAGGGGATACGCAGTATTTT.